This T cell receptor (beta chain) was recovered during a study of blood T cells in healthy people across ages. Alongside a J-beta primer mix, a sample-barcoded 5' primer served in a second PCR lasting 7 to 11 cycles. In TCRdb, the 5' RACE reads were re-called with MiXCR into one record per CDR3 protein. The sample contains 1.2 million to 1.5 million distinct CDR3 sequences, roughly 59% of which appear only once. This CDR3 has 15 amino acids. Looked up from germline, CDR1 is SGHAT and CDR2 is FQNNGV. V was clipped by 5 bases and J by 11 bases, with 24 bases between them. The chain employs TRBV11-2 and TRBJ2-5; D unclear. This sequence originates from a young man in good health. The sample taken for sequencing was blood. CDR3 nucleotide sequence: TGTGCCAGCAGCCGTCTGTCTAGGTCTTACAATGAGCAGTACTTC. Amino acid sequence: CASSRLSRSYNEQYF.